Presented here are 23 T cell receptor beta chains from one specimen sequenced in a study of shared clonotypes between healthy human individuals. Method: immunoSEQ multiplex PCR; TCRdb's copy keeps in-frame clones and lacks some. The sample comprises some 700,000 clones, about 90% of which are singletons, and 34% rests with the top ten. The sequenced sample was memory CD8+ T cells from PBMCs. This sample's subset: CD45RO+ cells pooled with CCR7-negative TemRA cells. The origin of the receptors is a man aged 18 to 30 in good health. Some clones in this sample may be carry-over from other donors' samples.

The chain is built from TRBV7-9 and TRBJ1-3, with D unclear. V lost 2 bases and J 8 bases, leaving 7 bases between the germline ends. The CDR3 contains 12 residues. The germline V gene has CDR1 SEHNR and CDR2 FQNEAQ (reference sequence). In nucleotides, the CDR3 is TGTGCCAGCAGCTTACTCGGGGACACCATATATTTT. It codes for CASSLLGDTIYF.

The chain has TRBV5-4 and TRBJ2-1; TRBD2 agrees at 8 bases. With V trimmed by 4 bases and J by 4 bases, 7 bases remained unmatched. The germline CDR1 and CDR2 sequences are SGHNT and YYREEE (reference sequence). The CDR3 sequence is 15 residues long. CDR3 coding DNA: TGTGCCAGCAGCCGCAAGCGGGAGACATACAATGAGCAGTTCTTC. Amino acids: CASSRKRETYNEQFF.

The chain has TRBV18 and TRBJ2-6, with 8 positions matching TRBD1. CDR3 length: 18 residues. The germline CDR1 and CDR2 sequences are KGHSH and LQKENI. V was clipped by 1 base and J by 0 bases; unmatched bases: 5. For the CDR3, the DNA is TGTGCCAGCTCACCACAGACAGGGGCCTACTCTGGGGCCAACGTCCTGACTTTC. Translation gives CASSPQTGAYSGANVLTF.

The V call is TRBV5-6, the J call TRBJ2-7, with D maybe TRBD2 (6 bases). Looked up from germline, CDR1 is SGHDT and CDR2 is YYEEEE. CDR3 length: 13 amino acids. Trimming left V 0 bases short and J 2 bases short, with 6 bases between. CDR3 DNA: TGTGCCAGCAGCTTGGGGACTACCTACGAGCAGTACTTC. Its translation is CASSLGTTYEQYF.

The rearrangement links TRBV2 to TRBJ1-5, with 8 bases lining up with TRBD1. Trimming took 7 bases from V and 0 from J; bases not matched to a gene: 11. The germline gives CDR1 SNHLY, CDR2 FYNNEI. There are 17 residues in the CDR3. The CDR3 region is CASKLTGGSYSNQPQHF. The CDR3 coding sequence is TGTGCCAGCAAACTCACAGGGGGATCCTATAGCAATCAGCCCCAGCATTTT.

The V gene is TRBV7-6, the J gene TRBJ2-3, with 7 bases matching TRBD2. The J segment lost 6 bases and the V segment lost 5 bases, leaving 11 bases of the junction unmatched. Per the germline V gene, CDR1 is SGHVS and CDR2 is FNYEAQ. CDR3 size: 15 residues. The CDR3 reads CASSRLALWGDTQYF. The CDR3, as DNA: TGTGCCAGCAGCCGACTAGCTCTGTGGGGGGATACGCAGTATTTT. Together with reference TRBV7-6 and TRBJ2-3, the CDR3 gives the full variable domain: GAGVSQSPRYKVTKRGQDVALRCDPISGHVSLYWYRQALGQGPEFLTYFNYEAQQDKSGLPNDRFSAERPEGSISTLTIQRTEQRDSAMYRCASSRLALWGDTQYFGPGTRLTVL.

A few counts support this clone. The chain recombines TRBV30 with TRBJ1-1; D remains unclear. The CDR3 runs to 13 residues. V was cut by 0 bases and J by 1 base, with 6 bases left in between. Per the germline V gene, CDR1 is GTSNPN and CDR2 is SVGIG (reference sequence). CDR3 coding DNA: TGTGCCTGGAGTGTATACGGGAACACTGAAGCTTTCTTT. Residues: CAWSVYGNTEAFF.

V gene TRBV11-2 combines with J gene TRBJ2-5; D is ambiguous. The CDR3 runs 15 residues. Germline V CDR1 and CDR2: SGHAT, FQNNGV. The V end was cut by 1 base, the J end by 2 bases, with 11 bases between. CDR3: CASSLGRDLQETQYF. As DNA, the CDR3 is TGTGCCAGCAGCTTAGGACGAGACTTGCAAGAGACCCAGTACTTC.

This chain uses TRBV4-1 with TRBJ2-7, with D uncertain. Germline-derived CDR1 and CDR2 are MGHRA and YSYEKL. The CDR3 is 15 residues long. Trimming removed 4 bases at V and 2 bases at J, with 15 bases between. Here the CDR3 DNA reads TGCGCCAGCAGCCTTGTAATTAGTTTCCCCTACGAGCAGTACTTC. Amino acid sequence: CASSLVISFPYEQYF.

The V and J genes are TRBV7-6 and TRBJ1-5; D perhaps matches TRBD1 (6 bases). This CDR3 has 15 amino acids. Trimming left V 1 base short and J 6 bases short, with 13 bases between. Germline-derived CDR1 and CDR2 are SGHVS and FNYEAQ. The CDR3: CASSLGYGGGQPQHF. CDR3 nucleotide sequence: TGTGCCAGCAGCTTAGGGTACGGAGGGGGTCAGCCCCAGCATTTT. The variable domain in full, completed from reference TRBV7-6 and TRBJ1-5, reads GAGVSQSPRYKVTKRGQDVALRCDPISGHVSLYWYRQALGQGPEFLTYFNYEAQQDKSGLPNDRFSAERPEGSISTLTIQRTEQRDSAMYRCASSLGYGGGQPQHFGDGTRLSIL.

The chain uses TRBV7-6 and TRBJ2-3, with 7 nucleotides matching TRBD2. Germline V gene data show CDR1 as SGHVS and CDR2 as FNYEAQ. J was trimmed by 2 bases and V by 1 base; bases with no gene match: 6. CDR3 length equals 16 residues. The CDR3 loop is CASSLVPGRTTDTQYF. The CDR3 bases are TGTGCCAGCAGCTTAGTCCCCGGGAGGACCACAGATACGCAGTATTTT.

The V and J genes are TRBV4-1 and TRBJ1-5; D remains unclear. Between the trimmed V and J ends, which lost 0 bases and 4 bases, there was a span of 10 bases. The CDR3 runs 15 residues. In germline, CDR1 is MGHRA, CDR2 YSYEKL. The CDR3 nucleotides read TGCGCCAGCAGCCAAGATTCGGGAAGGAATCAGCCCCAGCATTTT. It encodes CASSQDSGRNQPQHF.

The chain couples TRBV7-2 to TRBJ2-7, with D possibly being TRBD2 (6 bases). The CDR3 length is 16 residues. Per the germline V gene, CDR1 is SGHTA and CDR2 is FQGNSA. The V gene lost 4 bases and the J gene lost 7 bases, with 23 bases spanning the gap. In nucleotides, the CDR3 is TGTGCCAGCAGCTCGCTCGGAGGGACGGGATCTTTAGAGCAGTACTTC. This gives the protein CASSSLGGTGSLEQYF.

This clone has more than one count but fewer than ten. V and J are TRBV19 and TRBJ1-4; D is undetermined. This CDR3 has 15 amino acids. Germline loops: CDR1 LNHDA, CDR2 SQIVND (reference sequence). V was pared by 4 bases and J by 8 bases, with 17 bases between. In DNA form, the CDR3 reads TGTGCCAGTAGTAGCTACTCCCCCCGAGGGGAAAAACTGTTTTTT. Protein: CASSSYSPRGEKLFF.

V and J are TRBV27 and TRBJ2-3, with D unresolved. Trimming took off 6 bases at V and 3 bases at J, with 4 bases between the two ends. Germline assignment: CDR1 MNHEY and CDR2 SMNVEV (reference sequence). The CDR3 has 11 amino acids. CDR3 residues: CASRRTDTQYF. CDR3 in DNA: TGTGCCAGCAGACGGACAGATACGCAGTATTTT.

The chain is built from TRBV28 and TRBJ2-1; D is uncertain. Germline V gene sequence: CDR1 MDHEN, CDR2 SYDVKM. V was pared by 6 bases and J by 10 bases, with 16 bases between. This CDR3 contains 13 residues. Here the CDR3 reads CASSPPPRREQFF. The CDR3, as DNA: TGTGCCAGCAGCCCCCCACCGCGCCGAGAGCAGTTCTTC.

V gene TRBV7-9 combines with J gene TRBJ2-1; no definite D call. Germline V gene data show CDR1 as SEHNR and CDR2 as FQNEAQ (reference sequence). V was cut by 3 bases and J by 8 bases, with 20 bases left in between. The CDR3 is 16 amino acids. The CDR3 sequence is CASSFLSRLGPHEQFF. CDR3 DNA: TGTGCCAGCAGCTTTTTGAGCCGCCTTGGACCGCATGAGCAGTTCTTC.

This chain uses TRBV28 with TRBJ1-1; D is unclear. Germline-derived CDR1 and CDR2 are MDHEN and SYDVKM. CDR3 size: 13 residues. The germline V and J ends were trimmed by 3 bases and 0 bases, with 5 bases remaining between them. For the CDR3, the DNA is TGTGCCAGCAGTTTGACCCTGAACACTGAAGCTTTCTTT. It is translated as CASSLTLNTEAFF.

This clone was counted a few times. The chain is built from TRBV11-2 and TRBJ1-2; 12 bases map to TRBD1. Germline CDR1 is SGHAT and CDR2 is FQNNGV. The CDR3 contains 17 residues. Unmatched junction bases numbered 15, after V lost 5 bases and J lost 8 bases. CDR3 DNA: TGTGCCAGCAGCCTGGGGACAGGGGGCCCACAGGGCAACGGCTACACCTTC. Its translation is CASSLGTGGPQGNGYTF. Based on the CDR3 plus reference TRBV11-2 and TRBJ1-2, the full variable domain is EAGVAQSPRYKIIEKRQSVAFWCNPISGHATLYWYQQILGQGPKLLIQFQNNGVVDDSQLPKDRFSAERLKGVDSTLKIQPAKLEDSAVYLCASSLGTGGPQGNGYTFGSGTRLTVV.

The chain joins TRBV7-3 to TRBJ2-1; TRBD2 matches 9 bases. Germline lookup yields CDR1 SGHTA and CDR2 FQGTGA. The CDR3 length is 17 residues. The J segment lost 4 bases and the V segment lost 5 bases, leaving 12 bases of the junction unmatched. The CDR3 DNA sequence: TGTGCCAGCAGCCCCTTTTCGGGACTAGCAGCTTACAATGAGCAGTTCTTC. The encoded protein is CASSPFSGLAAYNEQFF.

The rearrangement links TRBV7-8 to TRBJ1-1; no definite D call. CDR3 length: 15 amino acids. Trimming pared 3 bases from V and 0 bases from J, leaving 11 bases between. From germline, CDR1 is SGHVS and CDR2 FQNEAQ. The CDR3 nucleotides are TGTGCCAGCAGCTTTTCTGGGTTAATGAACACTGAAGCTTTCTTT. Amino acids: CASSFSGLMNTEAFF.

This chain joins TRBV19 and TRBJ2-2; tentatively, D is TRBD2 (5 bases). There are 14 residues in the CDR3. V was clipped by 1 base and J by 4 bases, with 7 bases between them. CDR1 is LNHDA and CDR2 is SQIVND in the germline V gene (reference sequence). CDR3 sequence (DNA): TGTGCCAGTAGTATAGCTCGGGGCACCGGGGAGCTGTTTTTT. Its translation is CASSIARGTGELFF. Variable domain in full (rest from reference TRBV19 and TRBJ2-2): DGGITQSPKYLFRKEGQNVTLSCEQNLNHDAMYWYRQDPGQGLRLIYYSQIVNDFQKGDIAEGYSVSREKKESFPLTVTSAQKNPTAFYLCASSIARGTGELFFGEGSRLTVL.

The chain combines TRBV11-2 with TRBJ2-1; D remains unclear. The CDR3 contains 13 residues. Germline V lookup: CDR1 SGHAT, CDR2 FQNNGV. V dropped 7 bases and J dropped 8 bases, with 15 bases sitting between them. As DNA, the CDR3 is TGTGCCAGCACCGAATCTGATCTACATGAGCAGTTCTTC. Translated: CASTESDLHEQFF.